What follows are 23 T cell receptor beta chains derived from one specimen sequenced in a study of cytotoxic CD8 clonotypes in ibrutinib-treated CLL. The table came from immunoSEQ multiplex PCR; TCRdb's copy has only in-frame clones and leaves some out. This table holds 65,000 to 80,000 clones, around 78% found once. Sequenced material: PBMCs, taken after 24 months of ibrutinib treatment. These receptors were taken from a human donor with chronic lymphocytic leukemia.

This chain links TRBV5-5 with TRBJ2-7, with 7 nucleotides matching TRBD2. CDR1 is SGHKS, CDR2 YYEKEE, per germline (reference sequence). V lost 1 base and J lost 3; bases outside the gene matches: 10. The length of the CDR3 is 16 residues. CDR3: CASSLNRGVSNYEQYF. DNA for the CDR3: TGTGCCAGCAGCTTGAATCGGGGGGTTTCTAACTACGAGCAGTACTTC.

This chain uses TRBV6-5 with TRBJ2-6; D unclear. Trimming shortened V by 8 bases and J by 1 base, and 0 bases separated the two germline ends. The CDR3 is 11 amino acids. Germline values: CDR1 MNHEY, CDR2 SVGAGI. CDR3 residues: CASSGANVLTF. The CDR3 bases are TGTGCCAGCTCTGGGGCCAACGTCCTGACTTTC.

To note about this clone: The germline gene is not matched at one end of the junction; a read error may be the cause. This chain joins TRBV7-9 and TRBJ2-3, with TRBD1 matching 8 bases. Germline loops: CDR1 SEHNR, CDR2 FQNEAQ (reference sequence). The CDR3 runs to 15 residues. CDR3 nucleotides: TGCGCCAGCGATACCCCGGGACAGGGCACAGATACGCAGTATTTT. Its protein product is CASDTPGQGTDTQYF.

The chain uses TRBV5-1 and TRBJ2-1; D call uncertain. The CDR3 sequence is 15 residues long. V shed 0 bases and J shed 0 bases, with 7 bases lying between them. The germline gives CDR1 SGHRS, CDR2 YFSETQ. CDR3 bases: TGCGCCAGCAGCTTGGGGGCGGCCTCCTACAATGAGCAGTTCTTC. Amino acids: CASSLGAASYNEQFF.

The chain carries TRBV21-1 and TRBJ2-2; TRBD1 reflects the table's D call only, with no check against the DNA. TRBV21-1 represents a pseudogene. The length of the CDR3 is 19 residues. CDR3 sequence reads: CASSSQGHVSSPNTGELFF. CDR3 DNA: TGTGCCAGCAGCAGCCAGGGACATGTATCCTCTCCGAACACCGGGGAGCTGTTTTTT.

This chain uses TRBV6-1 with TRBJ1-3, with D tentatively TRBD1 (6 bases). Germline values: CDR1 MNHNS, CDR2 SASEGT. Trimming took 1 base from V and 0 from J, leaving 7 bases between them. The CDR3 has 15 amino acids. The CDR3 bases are TGTGCCAGCAGTGAAGACAGGGCCTCTGGAAACACCATATATTTT. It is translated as CASSEDRASGNTIYF.

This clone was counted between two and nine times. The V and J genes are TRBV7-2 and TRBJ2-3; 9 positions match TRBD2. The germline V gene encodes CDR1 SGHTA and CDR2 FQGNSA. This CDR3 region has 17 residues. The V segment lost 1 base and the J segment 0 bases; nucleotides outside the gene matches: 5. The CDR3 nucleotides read TGTGCCAGCAGCTTAGACGGGCGGGAGGGTAGCACAGATACGCAGTATTTT. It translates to CASSLDGREGSTDTQYF.

CDR3: CASSQQGAASTDTQYF. CDR3 in DNA: TGTGCCAGCAGTCAACAGGGGGCGGCCAGCACAGATACGCAGTATTTT. The rearrangement joins TRBV28 to TRBJ2-3; the match to TRBD1 covers 9 bases. Germline V gene sequence: CDR1 MDHEN, CDR2 SYDVKM. The ends lost 5 bases at V and 0 bases at J; junction bases unmatched: 6. This CDR3 has 16 amino acids.

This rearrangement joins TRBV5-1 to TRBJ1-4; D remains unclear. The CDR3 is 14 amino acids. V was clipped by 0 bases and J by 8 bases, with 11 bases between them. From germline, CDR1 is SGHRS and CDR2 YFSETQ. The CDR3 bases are TGCGCCAGCAGCTTGGGCGGGTTACGGGAAAAACTGTTTTTT. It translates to CASSLGGLREKLFF.

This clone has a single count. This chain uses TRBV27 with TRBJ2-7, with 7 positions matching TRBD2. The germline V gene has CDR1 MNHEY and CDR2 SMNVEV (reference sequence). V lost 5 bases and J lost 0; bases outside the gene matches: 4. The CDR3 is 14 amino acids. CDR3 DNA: TGTGCCAGCAGTATGAGCGGGGTCTCCTACGAGCAGTACTTC. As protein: CASSMSGVSYEQYF.

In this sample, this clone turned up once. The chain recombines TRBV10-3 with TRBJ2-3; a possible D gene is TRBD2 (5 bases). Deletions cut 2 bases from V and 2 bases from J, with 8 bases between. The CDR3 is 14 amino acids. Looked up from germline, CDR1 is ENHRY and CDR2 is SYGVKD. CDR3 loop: CAISEASFTDTQYF. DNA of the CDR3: TGTGCCATCAGTGAGGCTAGCTTCACAGATACGCAGTATTTT.

The CDR3 coding sequence is TGTGCCAGCAGCGCGGCGACTAGCGGGAGCTACGAGCAGTACTTC. Its protein product is CASSAATSGSYEQYF. V is TRBV2 and J is TRBJ2-7; 12 bases match TRBD2. Trimming removed 6 bases from V and 3 bases from J; junction bases left unmatched: 6. Germline-derived CDR1 and CDR2 are SNHLY and FYNNEI. The CDR3 loop spans 15 amino acids.

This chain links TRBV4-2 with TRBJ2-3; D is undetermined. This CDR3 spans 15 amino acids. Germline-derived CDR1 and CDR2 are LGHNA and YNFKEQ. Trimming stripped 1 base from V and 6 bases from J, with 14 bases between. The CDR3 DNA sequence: TGTGCCAGCAGCCAAGGGGCGGTGGGCGGCGATACGCAGTATTTT. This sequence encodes CASSQGAVGGDTQYF.

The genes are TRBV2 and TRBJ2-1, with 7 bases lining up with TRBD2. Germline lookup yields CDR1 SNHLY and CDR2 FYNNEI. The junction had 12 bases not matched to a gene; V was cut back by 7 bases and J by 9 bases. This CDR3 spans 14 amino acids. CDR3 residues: CASTLLGEGGEQFF. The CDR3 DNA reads TGTGCCAGCACCCTACTCGGGGAGGGTGGTGAGCAGTTCTTC.

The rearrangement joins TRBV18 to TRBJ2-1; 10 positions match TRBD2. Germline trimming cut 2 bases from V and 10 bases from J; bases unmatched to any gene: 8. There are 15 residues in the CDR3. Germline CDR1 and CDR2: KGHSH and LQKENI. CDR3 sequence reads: CASSPTAGGPVEQFF. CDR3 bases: TGTGCCAGCTCACCAACAGCGGGAGGGCCGGTCGAGCAGTTCTTC.

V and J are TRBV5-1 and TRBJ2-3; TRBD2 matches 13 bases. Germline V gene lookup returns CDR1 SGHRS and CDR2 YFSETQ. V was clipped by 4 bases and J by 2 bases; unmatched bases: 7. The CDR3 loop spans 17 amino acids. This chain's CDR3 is CASSLGTSGTATDTQYF. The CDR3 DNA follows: TGCGCCAGCAGCCTAGGGACTAGCGGGACCGCCACAGATACGCAGTATTTT. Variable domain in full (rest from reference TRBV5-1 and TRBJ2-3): KAGVTQTPRYLIKTRGQQVTLSCSPISGHRSVSWYQQTPGQGLQFLFEYFSETQRNKGNFPGRFSGRQFSNSRSEMNVSTLELGDSALYLCASSLGTSGTATDTQYFGPGTRLTVL.

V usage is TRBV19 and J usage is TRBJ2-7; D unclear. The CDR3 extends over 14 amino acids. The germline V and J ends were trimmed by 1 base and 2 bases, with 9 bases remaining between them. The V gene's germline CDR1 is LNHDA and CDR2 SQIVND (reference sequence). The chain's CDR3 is CASSIARGTYEQYF. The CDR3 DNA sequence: TGTGCCAGTAGTATAGCTCGAGGTACCTACGAGCAGTACTTC.

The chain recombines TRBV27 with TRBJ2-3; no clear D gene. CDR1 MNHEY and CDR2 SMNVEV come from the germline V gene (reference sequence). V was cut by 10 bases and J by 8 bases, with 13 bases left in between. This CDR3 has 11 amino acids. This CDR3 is CAIVAWGTQYF. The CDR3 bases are TGTGCCATCGTGGCGTGGGGTACGCAGTATTTT.

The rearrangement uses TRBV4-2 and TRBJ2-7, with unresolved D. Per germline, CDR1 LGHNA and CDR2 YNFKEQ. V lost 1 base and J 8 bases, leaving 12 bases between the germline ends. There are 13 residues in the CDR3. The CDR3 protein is CASSQGPRAKQYF. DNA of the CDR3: TGTGCCAGCAGCCAAGGCCCCCGGGCCAAGCAGTACTTC.

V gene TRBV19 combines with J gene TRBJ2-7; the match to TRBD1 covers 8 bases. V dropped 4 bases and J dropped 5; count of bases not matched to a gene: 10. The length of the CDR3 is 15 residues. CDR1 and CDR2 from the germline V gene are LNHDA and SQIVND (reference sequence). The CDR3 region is CASSKGGQGAHEQYF. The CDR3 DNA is TGTGCCAGTAGTAAGGGGGGCCAGGGGGCCCACGAGCAGTACTTC.

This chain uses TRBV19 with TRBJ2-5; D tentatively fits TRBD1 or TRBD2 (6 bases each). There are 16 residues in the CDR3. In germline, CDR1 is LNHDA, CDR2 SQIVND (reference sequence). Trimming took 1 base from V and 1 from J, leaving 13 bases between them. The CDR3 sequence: CASSIVGGGGQETQYF. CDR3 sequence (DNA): TGTGCCAGTAGTATAGTGGGTGGAGGGGGCCAAGAGACCCAGTACTTC. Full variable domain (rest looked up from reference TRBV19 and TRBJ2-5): DGGITQSPKYLFRKEGQNVTLSCEQNLNHDAMYWYRQDPGQGLRLIYYSQIVNDFQKGDIAEGYSVSREKKESFPLTVTSAQKNPTAFYLCASSIVGGGGQETQYFGPGTRLLVL.

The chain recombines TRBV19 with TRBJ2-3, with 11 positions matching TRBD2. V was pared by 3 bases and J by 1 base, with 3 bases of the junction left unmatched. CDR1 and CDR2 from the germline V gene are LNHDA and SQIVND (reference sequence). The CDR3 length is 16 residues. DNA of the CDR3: TGTGCCAGTAGTATCCAGGGACTAGCGGGCACAGATACGCAGTATTTT. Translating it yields CASSIQGLAGTDTQYF.

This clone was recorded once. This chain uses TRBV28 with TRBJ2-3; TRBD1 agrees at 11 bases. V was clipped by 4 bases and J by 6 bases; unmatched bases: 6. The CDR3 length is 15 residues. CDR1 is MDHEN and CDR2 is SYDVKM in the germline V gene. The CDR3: CASSSGQGGRDTQYF. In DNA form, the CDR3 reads TGTGCCAGCAGTTCGGGACAGGGGGGTAGGGATACGCAGTATTTT.